This TCR beta chain was recovered during a study of shared clonotypes between healthy human individuals. General study findings and limits: Sharing across four donors was highest in naive CD4 (around 5%) and lowest in memory CD8 (about 0.4%).

This clone was detected once. What it recognizes is unknown. Some clones are missing from TCRdb's copy, which holds only in-frame ones; the method was immunoSEQ multiplex PCR. The table includes about 1.5 million clones, 98% detected once. Input material: naive CD4+ T cells sorted from blood. Subset here: CD45RA+ positively selected. The sequence was obtained from a man under 40 in good health.

This CDR3 is CASSLFGGRYEETQYF. The CDR3 DNA is TGTGCCAGCAGCTTGTTTGGCGGAAGGTATGAAGAGACCCAGTACTTC. V gene TRBV5-6 combines with J gene TRBJ2-5; D uncertain. This CDR3 is built from 16 residues. V gave up 1 base and J gave up 3 bases, with 16 bases separating them. The germline V gene encodes CDR1 SGHDT and CDR2 YYEEEE.